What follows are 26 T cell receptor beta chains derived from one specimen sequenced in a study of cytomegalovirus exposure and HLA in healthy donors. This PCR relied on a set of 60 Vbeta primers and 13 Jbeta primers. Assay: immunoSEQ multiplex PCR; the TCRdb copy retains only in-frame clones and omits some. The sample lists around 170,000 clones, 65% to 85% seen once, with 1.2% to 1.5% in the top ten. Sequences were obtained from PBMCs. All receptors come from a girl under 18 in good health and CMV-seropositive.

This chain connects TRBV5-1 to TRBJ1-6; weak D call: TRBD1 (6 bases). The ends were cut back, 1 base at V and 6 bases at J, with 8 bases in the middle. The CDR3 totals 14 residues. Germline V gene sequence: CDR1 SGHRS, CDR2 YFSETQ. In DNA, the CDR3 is TGCGCCAGCAGCTTGTGGGGGCTTAATTCACCCCTCCACTTT. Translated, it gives CASSLWGLNSPLHF.

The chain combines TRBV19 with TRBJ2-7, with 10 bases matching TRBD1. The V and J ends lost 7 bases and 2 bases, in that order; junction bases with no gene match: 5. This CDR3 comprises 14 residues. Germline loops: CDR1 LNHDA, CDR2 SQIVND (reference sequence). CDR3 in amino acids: CASTAGTGAYEQYF. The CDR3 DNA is TGTGCCAGTACCGCCGGGACAGGGGCCTACGAGCAGTACTTC.

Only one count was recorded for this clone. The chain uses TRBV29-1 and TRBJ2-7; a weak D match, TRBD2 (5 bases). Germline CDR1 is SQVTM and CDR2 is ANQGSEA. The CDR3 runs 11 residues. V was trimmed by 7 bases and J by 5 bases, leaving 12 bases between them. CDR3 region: CSAGNLDEQYF. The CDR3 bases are TGCAGCGCCGGGAATCTGGACGAGCAGTACTTC.

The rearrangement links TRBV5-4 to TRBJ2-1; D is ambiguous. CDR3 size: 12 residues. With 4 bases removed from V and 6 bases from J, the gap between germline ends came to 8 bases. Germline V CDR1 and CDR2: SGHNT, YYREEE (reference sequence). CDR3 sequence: CASSTDSNEQFF. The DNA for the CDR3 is TGTGCCAGCAGCACCGACTCCAATGAGCAGTTCTTC. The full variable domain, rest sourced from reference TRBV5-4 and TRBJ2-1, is ETGVTQSPTHLIKTRGQQVTLRCSSQSGHNTVSWYQQALGQGPQFIFQYYREEENGRGNFPPRFSGLQFPNYSSELNVNALELDDSALYLCASSTDSNEQFFGPGTRLTVL.

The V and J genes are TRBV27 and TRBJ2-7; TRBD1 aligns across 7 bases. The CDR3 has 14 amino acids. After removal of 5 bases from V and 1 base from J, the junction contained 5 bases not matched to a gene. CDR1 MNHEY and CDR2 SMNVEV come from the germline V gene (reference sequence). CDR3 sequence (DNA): TGTGCCAGCAGTCCCCTCAGGGGGTCCTACGAGCAGTACTTC. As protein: CASSPLRGSYEQYF.

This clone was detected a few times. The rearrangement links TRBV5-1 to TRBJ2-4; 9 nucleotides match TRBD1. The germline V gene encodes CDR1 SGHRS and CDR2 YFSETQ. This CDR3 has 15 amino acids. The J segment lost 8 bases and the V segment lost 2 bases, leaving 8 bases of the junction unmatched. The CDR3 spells CASSLNLQGADIQYF. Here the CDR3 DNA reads TGCGCCAGCAGCTTAAACCTACAGGGGGCGGACATTCAGTACTTC.

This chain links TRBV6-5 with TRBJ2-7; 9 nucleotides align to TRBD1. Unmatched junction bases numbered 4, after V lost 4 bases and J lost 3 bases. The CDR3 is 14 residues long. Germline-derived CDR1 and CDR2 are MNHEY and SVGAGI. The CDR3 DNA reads TGTGCCAGCAGTTTCCGGGACAGGGACTACGAGCAGTACTTC. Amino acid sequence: CASSFRDRDYEQYF.

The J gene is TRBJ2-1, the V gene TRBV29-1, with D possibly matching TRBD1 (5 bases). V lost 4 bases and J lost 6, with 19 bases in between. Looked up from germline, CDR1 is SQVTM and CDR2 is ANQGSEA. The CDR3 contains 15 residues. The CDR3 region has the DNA TGCAGCGTTGGGACACTTGTAAAACCGCGCAATGAGCAGTTCTTC. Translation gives CSVGTLVKPRNEQFF.

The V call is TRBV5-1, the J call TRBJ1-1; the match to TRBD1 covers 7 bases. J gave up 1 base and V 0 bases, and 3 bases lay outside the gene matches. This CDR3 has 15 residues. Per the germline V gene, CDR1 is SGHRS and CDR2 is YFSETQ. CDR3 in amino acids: CASSLGTGRNTEAFF. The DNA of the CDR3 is TGCGCCAGCAGCTTGGGGACAGGTAGGAACACTGAAGCTTTCTTT.

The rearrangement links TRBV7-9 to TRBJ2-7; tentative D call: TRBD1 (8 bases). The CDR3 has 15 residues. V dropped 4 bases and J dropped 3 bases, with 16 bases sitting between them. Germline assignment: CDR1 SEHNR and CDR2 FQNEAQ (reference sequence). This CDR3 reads CASSSGQGGIYEQYF. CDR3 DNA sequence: TGTGCCAGCAGCTCCGGACAGGGAGGGATCTACGAGCAGTACTTC.

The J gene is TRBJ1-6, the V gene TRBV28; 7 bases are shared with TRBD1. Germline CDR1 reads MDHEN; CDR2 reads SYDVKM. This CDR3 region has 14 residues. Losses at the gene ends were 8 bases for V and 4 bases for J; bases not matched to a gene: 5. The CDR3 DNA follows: TGTGCCAGCGTAAAGACAGGGTATAATTCACCCCTCCACTTT. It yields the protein CASVKTGYNSPLHF.

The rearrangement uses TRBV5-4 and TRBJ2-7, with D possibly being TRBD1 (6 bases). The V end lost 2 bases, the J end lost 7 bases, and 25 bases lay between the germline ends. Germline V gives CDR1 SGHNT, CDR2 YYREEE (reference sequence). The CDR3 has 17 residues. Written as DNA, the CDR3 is TGTGCCAGCAGCTTCCTCATTGCCTCACTAGGGGGTCAGGAGCAGTACTTC. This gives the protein CASSFLIASLGGQEQYF.

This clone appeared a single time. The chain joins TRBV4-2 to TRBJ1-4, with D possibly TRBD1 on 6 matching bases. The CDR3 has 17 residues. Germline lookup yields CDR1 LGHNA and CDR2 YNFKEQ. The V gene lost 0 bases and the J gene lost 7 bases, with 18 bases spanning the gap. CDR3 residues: CASSQDTLRGRGEKLFF. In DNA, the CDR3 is TGTGCCAGCAGCCAAGATACGCTAAGGGGCAGGGGTGAAAAACTGTTTTTT.

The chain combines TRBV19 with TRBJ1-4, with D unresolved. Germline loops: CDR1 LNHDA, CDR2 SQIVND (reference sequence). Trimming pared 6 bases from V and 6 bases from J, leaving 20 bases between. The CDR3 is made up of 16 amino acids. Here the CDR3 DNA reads TGTGCCAGTAGCCCAATAATCCGGGAGGCGGATGAAAAACTGTTTTTT. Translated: CASSPIIREADEKLFF.

The CDR3 spells CASTLGTGTGNTEAFF. As DNA, the CDR3 is TGTGCCAGTACCCTTGGGACCGGGACAGGGAACACTGAAGCTTTCTTT. The rearrangement links TRBV19 to TRBJ1-1; TRBD1 aligns across 8 bases. There are 16 residues in the CDR3. Germline CDR1 reads LNHDA; CDR2 reads SQIVND (reference sequence). With 7 bases clipped from V and 1 base from J, the junction kept 11 bases outside the gene matches.

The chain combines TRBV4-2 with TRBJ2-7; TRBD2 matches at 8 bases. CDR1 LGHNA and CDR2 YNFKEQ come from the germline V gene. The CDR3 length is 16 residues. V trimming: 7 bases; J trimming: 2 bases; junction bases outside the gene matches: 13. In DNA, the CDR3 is TGTGCCAGCACCATCCTTGGAACTAGCGGTACCTACGAGCAGTACTTC. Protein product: CASTILGTSGTYEQYF.

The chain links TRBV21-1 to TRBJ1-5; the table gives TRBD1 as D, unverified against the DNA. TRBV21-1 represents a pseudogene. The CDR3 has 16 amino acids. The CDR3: CASSSTGGWGNQPQHF. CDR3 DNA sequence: TGTGCCAGCAGCTCGACAGGGGGCTGGGGCAATCAGCCCCAGCATTTT.

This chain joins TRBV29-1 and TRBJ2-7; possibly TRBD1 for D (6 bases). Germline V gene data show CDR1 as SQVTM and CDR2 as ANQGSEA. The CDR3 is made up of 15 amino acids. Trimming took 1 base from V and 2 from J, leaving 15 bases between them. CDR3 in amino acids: CSVEVFGTQTYEQYF. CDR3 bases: TGCAGCGTTGAAGTGTTCGGGACACAAACCTACGAGCAGTACTTC.

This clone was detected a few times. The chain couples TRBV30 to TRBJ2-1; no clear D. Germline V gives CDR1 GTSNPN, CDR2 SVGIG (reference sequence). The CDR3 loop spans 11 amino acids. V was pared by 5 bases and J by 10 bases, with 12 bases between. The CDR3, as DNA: TGTGCCTGGTCAGATGTGTTGGAGCAGTTCTTC. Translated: CAWSDVLEQFF.

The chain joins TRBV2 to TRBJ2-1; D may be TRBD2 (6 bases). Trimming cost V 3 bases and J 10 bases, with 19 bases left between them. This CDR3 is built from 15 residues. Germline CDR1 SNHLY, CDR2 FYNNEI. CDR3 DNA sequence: TGTGCCAGCAGTGATCGGAATGGGGGGTTCAACGAGCAGTTCTTC. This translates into CASSDRNGGFNEQFF.

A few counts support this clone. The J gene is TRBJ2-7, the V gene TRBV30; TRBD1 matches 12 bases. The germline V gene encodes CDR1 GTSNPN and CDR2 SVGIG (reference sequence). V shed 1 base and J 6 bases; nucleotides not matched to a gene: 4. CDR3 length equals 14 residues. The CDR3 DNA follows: TGTGCCTGGAGTGGGGGACAGGGGGCTGCCGAGCAGTACTTC. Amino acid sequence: CAWSGGQGAAEQYF.

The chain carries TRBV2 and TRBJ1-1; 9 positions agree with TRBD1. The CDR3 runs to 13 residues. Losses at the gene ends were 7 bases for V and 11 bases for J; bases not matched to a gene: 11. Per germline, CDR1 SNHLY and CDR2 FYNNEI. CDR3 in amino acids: CASTLQTGTGAFF. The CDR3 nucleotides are TGTGCCAGCACCTTACAAACCGGGACAGGGGCTTTCTTT.

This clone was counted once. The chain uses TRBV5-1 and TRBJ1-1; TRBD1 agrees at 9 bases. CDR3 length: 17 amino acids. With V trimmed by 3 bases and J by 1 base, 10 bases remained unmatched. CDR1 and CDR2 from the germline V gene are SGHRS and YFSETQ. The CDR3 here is CASSSRGQGRPNTEAFF. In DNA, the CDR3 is TGCGCCAGCAGCTCACGAGGACAGGGGCGACCGAACACTGAAGCTTTCTTT.

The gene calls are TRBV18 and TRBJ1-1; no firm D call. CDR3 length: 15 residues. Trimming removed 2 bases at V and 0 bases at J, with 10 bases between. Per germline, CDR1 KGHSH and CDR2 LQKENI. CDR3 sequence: CASSPRTLMNTEAFF. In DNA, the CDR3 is TGTGCCAGCTCACCAAGAACTCTAATGAACACTGAAGCTTTCTTT. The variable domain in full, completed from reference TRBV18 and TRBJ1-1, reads NAGVMQNPRHLVRRRGQEARLRCSPMKGHSHVYWYRQLPEEGLKFMVYLQKENIIDESGMPKERFSAEFPKEGPSILRIQQVVRGDSAAYFCASSPRTLMNTEAFFGQGTRLTVV.

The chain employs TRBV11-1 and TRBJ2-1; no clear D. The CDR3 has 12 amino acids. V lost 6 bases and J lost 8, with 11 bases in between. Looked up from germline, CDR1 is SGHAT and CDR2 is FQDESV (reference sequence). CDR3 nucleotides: TGTGCCAGCAGTCGCAGTTTGGATGAGCAGTTCTTC. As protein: CASSRSLDEQFF.

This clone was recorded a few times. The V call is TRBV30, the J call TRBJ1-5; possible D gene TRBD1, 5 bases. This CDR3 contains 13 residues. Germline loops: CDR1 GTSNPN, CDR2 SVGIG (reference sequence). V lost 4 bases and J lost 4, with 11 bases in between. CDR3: CAWKSQGNQPQHF. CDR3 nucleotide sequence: TGTGCCTGGAAATCTCAGGGAAATCAGCCCCAGCATTTT. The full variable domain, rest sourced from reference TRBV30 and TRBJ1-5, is SQTIHQWPATLVQPVGSPLSLECTVEGTSNPNLYWYRQAAGRGLQLLFYSVGIGQISSEVPQNLSASRPQDRQFILSSKKLLLSDSGFYLCAWKSQGNQPQHFGDGTRLSIL.